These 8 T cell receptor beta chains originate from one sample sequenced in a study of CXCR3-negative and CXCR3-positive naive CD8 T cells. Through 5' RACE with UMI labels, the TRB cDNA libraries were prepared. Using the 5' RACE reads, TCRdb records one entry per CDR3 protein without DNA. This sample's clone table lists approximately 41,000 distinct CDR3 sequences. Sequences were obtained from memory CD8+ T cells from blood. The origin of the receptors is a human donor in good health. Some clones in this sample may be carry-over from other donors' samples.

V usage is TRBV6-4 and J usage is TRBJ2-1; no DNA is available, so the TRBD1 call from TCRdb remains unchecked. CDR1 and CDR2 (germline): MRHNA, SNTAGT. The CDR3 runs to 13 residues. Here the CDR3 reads CARARDSYNEQFF.

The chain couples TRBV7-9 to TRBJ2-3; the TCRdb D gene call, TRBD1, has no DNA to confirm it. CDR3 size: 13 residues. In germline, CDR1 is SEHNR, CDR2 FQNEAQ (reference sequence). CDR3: CATRGGGTDTQYF.

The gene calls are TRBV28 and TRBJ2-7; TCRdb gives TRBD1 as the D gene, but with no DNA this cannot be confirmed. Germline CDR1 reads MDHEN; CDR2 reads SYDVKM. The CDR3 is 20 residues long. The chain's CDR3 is CASSSLPGQEIPPTSYEQYF.

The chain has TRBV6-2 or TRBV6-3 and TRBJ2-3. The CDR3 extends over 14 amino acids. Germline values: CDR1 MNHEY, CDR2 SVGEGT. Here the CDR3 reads CASSYSFPTDTQYF.

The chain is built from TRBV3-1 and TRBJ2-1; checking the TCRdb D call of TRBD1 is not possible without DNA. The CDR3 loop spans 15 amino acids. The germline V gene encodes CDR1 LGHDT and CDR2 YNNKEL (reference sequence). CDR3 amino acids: CASRRDRGLYNEQFF.

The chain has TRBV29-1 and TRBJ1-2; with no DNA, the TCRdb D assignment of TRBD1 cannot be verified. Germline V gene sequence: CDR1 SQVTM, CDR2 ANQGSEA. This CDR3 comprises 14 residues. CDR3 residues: CSVEEGQGASGYTF.

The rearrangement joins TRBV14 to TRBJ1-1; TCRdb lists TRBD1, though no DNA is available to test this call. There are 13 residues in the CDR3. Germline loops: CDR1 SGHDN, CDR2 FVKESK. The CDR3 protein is CASSQEAGGMAFF.

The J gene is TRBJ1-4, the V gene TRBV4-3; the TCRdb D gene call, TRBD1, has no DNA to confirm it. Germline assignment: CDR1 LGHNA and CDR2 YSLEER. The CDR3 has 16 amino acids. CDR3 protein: CASSQGTTGSPEKLFF.